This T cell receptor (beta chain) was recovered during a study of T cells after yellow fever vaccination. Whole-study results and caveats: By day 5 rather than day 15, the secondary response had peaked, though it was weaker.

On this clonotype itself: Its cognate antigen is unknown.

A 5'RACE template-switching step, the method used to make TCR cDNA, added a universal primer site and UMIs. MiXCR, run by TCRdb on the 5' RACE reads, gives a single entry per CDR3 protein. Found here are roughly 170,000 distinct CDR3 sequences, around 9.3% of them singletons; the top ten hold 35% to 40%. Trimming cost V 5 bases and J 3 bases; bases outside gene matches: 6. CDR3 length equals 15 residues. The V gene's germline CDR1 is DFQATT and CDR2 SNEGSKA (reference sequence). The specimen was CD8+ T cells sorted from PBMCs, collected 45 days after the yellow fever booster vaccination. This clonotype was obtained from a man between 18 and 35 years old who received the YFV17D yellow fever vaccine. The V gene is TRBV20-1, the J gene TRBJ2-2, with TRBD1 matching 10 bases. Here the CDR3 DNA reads TGCAGTGCTCAGGACAGGGGGATGTACACCGGGGAGCTGTTTTTT. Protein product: CSAQDRGMYTGELFF.